The 4 T cell receptor beta chains below come from one sample, sequenced in a study of shared clonotypes between healthy human individuals. Sequenced by immunoSEQ multiplex PCR; TCRdb stores in-frame clones only, minus some. Among more than 450,000 clones listed, 79% were seen once. The sample was PBMCs. The receptors shown here come from a woman between 40 and 50 years old in good health. Some clones in this sample may be carry-over from other donors' samples.

The J gene is TRBJ2-5, the V gene TRBV19; D may be TRBD2 (6 bases). V was cut by 5 bases and J by 4 bases, with 17 bases left in between. The CDR3 has 15 residues. In germline, CDR1 is LNHDA, CDR2 SQIVND (reference sequence). The CDR3 is CASSPRDLGRETQYF. Written as DNA, the CDR3 is TGTGCCAGTAGTCCCCGGGACTTGGGAAGAGAGACCCAGTACTTC. Variable domain in full (rest from reference TRBV19 and TRBJ2-5): DGGITQSPKYLFRKEGQNVTLSCEQNLNHDAMYWYRQDPGQGLRLIYYSQIVNDFQKGDIAEGYSVSREKKESFPLTVTSAQKNPTAFYLCASSPRDLGRETQYFGPGTRLLVL.

This clone was seen only a few times. The chain links TRBV6-5 to TRBJ1-2; 11 nucleotides agree with TRBD1. This CDR3 region has 14 residues. CDR1 MNHEY and CDR2 SVGAGI come from the germline V gene. V dropped 5 bases and J dropped 8; count of bases not matched to a gene: 7. CDR3 coding DNA: TGTGCCAGCAGTACACGGACAGGGGGCGGGGGCTACACCTTC. Residues: CASSTRTGGGGYTF.

The J gene is TRBJ2-1, the V gene TRBV29-1; TRBD2 might be the D (6 bases). V lost 4 bases to trimming and J lost 4 bases, with 14 bases between them. The germline V gene has CDR1 SQVTM and CDR2 ANQGSEA. This CDR3 is built from 14 residues. CDR3 nucleotide sequence: TGCAGCGTTGTTAGGGGACTTCAGTACAATGAGCAGTTCTTC. Translating it yields CSVVRGLQYNEQFF.

The rearrangement uses TRBV7-6 and TRBJ2-3, with TRBD2 matching 10 bases. CDR1 is SGHVS, CDR2 FNYEAQ, per germline. CDR3 length: 16 amino acids. The V segment lost 2 bases and the J segment 3 bases; nucleotides outside the gene matches: 5. This CDR3 is CASSLIASGGTDTQYF. The CDR3 region has the DNA TGTGCCAGCAGCTTAATTGCTAGCGGGGGAACAGATACGCAGTATTTT.